These 23 T cell receptor beta chains originate from one sample sequenced in a study of human T cells and chemical hapten exposure. TCRdb analysed the RACE reads with MiXCR anew, one entry per CDR3 protein. The table records about 250,000 distinct CDR3 sequences, approximately 7.5% of them present only once. The time point was: pre-sensitization, week 0. The treatment: therapeutic diphenylcyclopropenone sensitization with weekly scalp DPC. Sequences were derived from whole blood, sampled in connection with sensitization to the hapten diphenylcyclopropenone (DPC). Source of these receptors: a man aged 18 to 30 with alopecia areata. Some clones in this sample may be carry-over from other donors' samples.

For this clonotype: At one end the junction does not follow the germline gene, possibly because of a read error. J is TRBJ1-5 and V is TRBV18, with D maybe TRBD1 (5 bases). The V gene's germline CDR1 is KGHSH and CDR2 LQKENI. The CDR3 covers 18 residues. CDR3 DNA: TGTGTCAGCTCACCACGATTGACAGCCCTTGGAAGCAATCAGCCCCAGCATTTT. Protein product: CVSSPRLTALGSNQPQHF.

This clonotype was counted only a few times. The chain couples TRBV6-5 to TRBJ2-6; D might be TRBD1 (7 bases). The CDR3 is 15 amino acids. Germline V gene data show CDR1 as MNHEY and CDR2 as SVGAGI. V was shortened by 6 bases and J by 2 bases, with 11 bases between the two germline ends. The CDR3 region is CASSGGGTGANVLTF. For the CDR3, the DNA is TGTGCCAGCAGCGGAGGGGGCACTGGGGCCAACGTCCTGACTTTC.

Many counts were recorded for this clonotype. CDR3 sequence (DNA): TGCAGCGTTGAAGGCGGGCAGATCCAAGAGACCCAGTACTTC. Translation gives CSVEGGQIQETQYF. V and J are TRBV29-1 and TRBJ2-5, with a weak D call TRBD2 (5 bases). Germline-derived CDR1 and CDR2 are SQVTM and ANQGSEA. This CDR3 contains 14 residues. V was clipped by 1 base and J by 1 base, with 10 bases between them.

V and J are TRBV6-1 and TRBJ1-2; possibly TRBD1 for D (6 bases). CDR1 and CDR2 (germline): MNHNS, SASEGT. The CDR3 totals 15 residues. V dropped 0 bases and J dropped 5 bases, with 13 bases sitting between them. CDR3 bases: TGTGCCAGCAGTGAAGCCCGACAGGATATTTATGGCTACACCTTC. As protein: CASSEARQDIYGYTF.

The V gene is TRBV12-3 or TRBV12-4, the J gene TRBJ1-2; the D is unclear. This CDR3 has 13 amino acids. V was trimmed by 6 bases and J by 5 bases, leaving 13 bases between them. The CDR3 coding sequence is TGTGCCAGCAGCCCGAGACCAGGATATGGCTACACCTTC. This translates into CASSPRPGYGYTF.

This clonotype has ten or more counts. CDR3 in amino acids: CSVEIPGSGNTIYF. CDR3 in DNA: TGCAGCGTTGAAATCCCAGGTTCGGGAAACACCATATATTTT. The chain couples TRBV29-1 to TRBJ1-3; D is unclear. Germline assignment: CDR1 SQVTM and CDR2 ANQGSEA. This CDR3 is 14 amino acids long. Deletions cut 2 bases from V and 4 bases from J, with 12 bases between.

The chain combines TRBV7-2 with TRBJ2-5; D may correspond to TRBD1 or TRBD2 (5 bases each). The germline V gene has CDR1 SGHTA and CDR2 FQGNSA. The CDR3 sequence is 15 residues long. Trimming took 5 bases from V and 2 from J, leaving 15 bases between them. CDR3 residues: CASSRYPGPQETQYF. The CDR3, as DNA: TGTGCCAGCAGCCGTTATCCGGGGCCACAAGAGACCCAGTACTTC.

This clonotype appeared a few times. This sequence joins TRBV12-3 or TRBV12-4 and TRBJ1-1, with D unclear. V was trimmed by 5 bases and J by 10 bases, leaving 11 bases between them. The CDR3 covers 11 residues. Here the CDR3 reads CASSASQVAFF. The CDR3 bases are TGTGCCAGCAGTGCCAGTCAAGTAGCTTTCTTT.

V is TRBV16 and J is TRBJ1-1; D uncertain. Germline lookup yields CDR1 KGHSY and CDR2 FQNENV. V was cut by 4 bases and J by 7 bases, with 10 bases left in between. The CDR3 loop spans 12 amino acids. CDR3 amino acids: CASSPYPGEAFF. The CDR3 DNA reads as TGTGCCAGCAGCCCGTACCCCGGTGAAGCTTTCTTT.

J is TRBJ1-1 and V is TRBV29-1; D perhaps matches TRBD1 (5 bases). V was clipped by 0 bases and J by 10 bases, with 15 bases between them. The germline V gene has CDR1 SQVTM and CDR2 ANQGSEA. There are 13 residues in the CDR3. This chain's CDR3 is CSVEDGGGLGAFF. In DNA, the CDR3 is TGCAGCGTTGAAGATGGGGGTGGGCTTGGAGCTTTCTTT.

The chain uses TRBV3-1 and TRBJ1-2; 9 nucleotides agree with TRBD1. The germline V gene has CDR1 LGHDT and CDR2 YNNKEL (reference sequence). With V trimmed by 2 bases and J by 3 bases, 4 bases remained unmatched. This CDR3 is built from 15 residues. CDR3 nucleotides: TGTGCCAGCAGCCAACCGGGACAGGGAGACTATGGCTACACCTTC. It encodes CASSQPGQGDYGYTF.

This clonotype was recorded at least ten times. The chain is built from TRBV5-1 and TRBJ1-6; 9 positions match TRBD1. The ends lost 3 bases at V and 7 bases at J; junction bases unmatched: 2. The CDR3 is made up of 14 amino acids. Germline CDR1 reads SGHRS; CDR2 reads YFSETQ. The CDR3 here is CASSYGQGNSPLHF. For the CDR3, the DNA is TGCGCCAGCAGCTACGGACAGGGGAATTCACCCCTCCACTTT.

The rearrangement joins TRBV21-1 to TRBJ2-7; the table's TRBD1 call for D was not verified on the DNA. TRBV21-1 is deemed a pseudogene. The length of the CDR3 is 13 residues. The CDR3 region has the DNA TGTGCCAGCAGAGGACAAGACTTATACGAGCAGTACTTC. Residues: CASRGQDLYEQYF.

There are a few counts of this clonotype. The CDR3 reads CASSLGPGQEETQYF. Written as DNA, the CDR3 is TGTGCCAGCAGCTTGGGCCCGGGACAGGAAGAGACCCAGTACTTC. The chain joins TRBV5-4 to TRBJ2-5; 8 bases fit TRBD1. The V gene end was trimmed by 0 bases and the J gene end by 3 bases; junction bases not matched to a gene: 4. Germline V lookup: CDR1 SGHNT, CDR2 YYREEE (reference sequence). The length of the CDR3 is 15 residues.

This clonotype was found a few times. The gene calls are TRBV20-1 and TRBJ1-2, with D uncertain. The CDR3 runs to 11 residues. CDR1 is DFQATT and CDR2 is SNEGSKA in the germline V gene (reference sequence). Trimming cost V 2 bases and J 5 bases, with 6 bases left between them. The CDR3 region has the DNA TGCAGTGCTAGATTTGGATATGGCTACACCTTC. Translation: CSARFGYGYTF.

This clonotype was seen more than once but under ten times. The chain couples TRBV7-2 to TRBJ2-7; TRBD2 aligns across 9 bases. The CDR3 spans 15 residues. The ends lost 1 base at V and 5 bases at J; junction bases unmatched: 6. CDR1 SGHTA and CDR2 FQGNSA come from the germline V gene. CDR3 nucleotide sequence: TGTGCCAGCAGCTTAGTGGCGGGGGGGCCTCACGAGCAGTACGTC. Its translation: CASSLVAGGPHEQYV.

The chain has TRBV4-1 and TRBJ2-7; maybe TRBD1 (6 bases). Germline lookup yields CDR1 MGHRA and CDR2 YSYEKL. This CDR3 is built from 18 residues. The V end was cut by 0 bases, the J end by 3 bases, with 21 bases between. CDR3 sequence (DNA): TGCGCCAGCAGCCAAGATAGTCATCGCACAGGGCTAATCTACGAGCAGTACTTC. It codes for CASSQDSHRTGLIYEQYF.

This clonotype was detected many times. This chain uses TRBV3-1 with TRBJ2-7; perhaps TRBD1 as D (6 bases). CDR1 and CDR2 from the germline V gene are LGHDT and YNNKEL (reference sequence). The V gene lost 5 bases and the J gene lost 5 bases, with 19 bases spanning the gap. This CDR3 contains 15 residues. The CDR3 bases are TGTGCCAGCAGCGAACCTTCAGGGGCGTTGAACGAGCAGTACTTC. It is translated as CASSEPSGALNEQYF.

This chain connects TRBV7-8 to TRBJ1-2; the D gene is possibly TRBD1 (6 bases). The V gene's germline CDR1 is SGHVS and CDR2 FQNEAQ. The CDR3 sequence is 14 residues long. V lost 5 bases and J 3 bases, leaving 13 bases between the germline ends. CDR3 residues: CASSQIQGHYGYTF. CDR3 in DNA: TGTGCCAGCAGCCAAATACAGGGTCACTATGGCTACACCTTC. The whole variable domain, remainder taken from reference TRBV7-8 and TRBJ1-2, is GAGVSQSPRYKVAKRGQDVALRCDPISGHVSLFWYQQALGQGPEFLTYFQNEAQLDKSGLPSDRFFAERPEGSVSTLKIQRTQQEDSAVYLCASSQIQGHYGYTFGSGTRLTVV.

This clonotype was observed a handful of times. The chain links TRBV29-1 to TRBJ2-2, with 8 bases aligning to TRBD1. The V gene's germline CDR1 is SQVTM and CDR2 ANQGSEA. The CDR3 is 14 residues long. The ends lost 7 bases at V and 4 bases at J; junction bases unmatched: 8. DNA of the CDR3: TGCAGCGCATGGACAGGGATCTCCACCGGGGAGCTGTTTTTT. Its translation: CSAWTGISTGELFF.

This clonotype was seen a handful of times. This chain uses TRBV12-3 or TRBV12-4 with TRBJ2-2; 10 nucleotides agree with TRBD1. There are 16 residues in the CDR3. The V gene end was trimmed by 2 bases and the J gene end by 5 bases; junction bases not matched to a gene: 5. For the CDR3, the DNA is TGTGCCAGCAGTTTACTGGACAGGGGGGTTACCGGGGAGCTGTTTTTT. This sequence encodes CASSLLDRGVTGELFF.

This clonotype has at least ten counts. This chain uses TRBV6-5 with TRBJ1-4, with TRBD1 matching over 10 bases. The CDR3 sequence is 14 residues long. Germline CDR1 MNHEY, CDR2 SVGAGI. Trimming took 6 bases from V and 8 from J; bases not matched to a gene: 6. In DNA, the CDR3 is TGTGCCAGCAGATTGACAGGGGGCGACGAAAAACTGTTTTTT. It specifies CASRLTGGDEKLFF.

This clonotype was detected only a few times. The CDR3 coding sequence is TGTGCCAGCAGTTTAGAGTGGACGAGATCCTACGAGCAGTACTTC. Protein product: CASSLEWTRSYEQYF. The chain employs TRBV12-3 or TRBV12-4 and TRBJ2-7; D gene ambiguous. The CDR3 spans 15 residues. V lost 1 base to trimming and J lost 1 base, with 11 bases between them.